A selection of T cell receptor beta chains follows, all from one sample in a study of shared clonotypes between healthy human individuals. Sequencing was performed with immunoSEQ multiplex PCR; in TCRdb, only in-frame clones are kept and a portion is missing. This sample has around 1 million clones, with around three quarters found just once. The sample was memory CD4+ T cells sorted from blood. All receptors derive from a man between 18 and 29 years old in good health. Each CDR3 is given with its conserved first and last residue. A D gene is named only where the DNA matches it firmly. Clone size, where shown, is once, few, many, or a class for clones that have expanded.

J,D,V,size,DNA,CDR3
TRBJ2-3,.,TRBV11-2,.,TGTGCCAGCAGCCCCGGGATGGGGCGGGACACAGATACGCAGTATTTT,CASSPGMGRDTDTQYF
TRBJ2-1,.,TRBV4-1,.,TGCGCCAGCAGCCAAGGGGAGTCCTACAATGAGCAGTTCTTC,CASSQGESYNEQFF
TRBJ2-5,.,TRBV6-5,.,TGTGCCAGCAGTTACAGTGCGTCGGGTTACGAGACCCAGTACTTC,CASSYSASGYETQYF
TRBJ2-1,TRBD2,TRBV11-2,once,TGTGCCAGCAGCTCGAGCGGGAGTATAGGCAATGAGCAGTTCTTC,CASSSSGSIGNEQFF
TRBJ2-6,TRBD2,TRBV11-3,.,TGTGCCAGCTCCCCGGGGGGATCTGGGGCCAACGTCCTGACTTTC,CASSPGGSGANVLTF
TRBJ2-3,TRBD2,TRBV9,.,TGTGCCAGCAGCGTTGGTTCTAGCGGACACACAGATACGCAGTATTTT,CASSVGSSGHTDTQYF
TRBJ2-5,.,TRBV7-2,.,TGTGCCAGCAGCTTAGCATCCCCGGGGCAGGGCACTATCCAAGAGACCCAGTACTTC,CASSLASPGQGTIQETQYF
TRBJ1-1,TRBD1,TRBV19,.,TGTGCCAGTAGTGTGACAGGGGCGAACACTGAAGCTTTCTTT,CASSVTGANTEAFF
TRBJ2-6,.,TRBV11-2,few,TGTGCCAGCGGGGCCAACGTCCTGACTTTC,CASGANVLTF
TRBJ2-7,.,TRBV2,once,TGTGCCAGCAAGTCGACAGGCATTTCCTACGAGCAGTACTTC,CASKSTGISYEQYF
TRBJ2-3,TRBD1,TRBV5-1,.,TGCGCCAGCAGCTTGGTCGGGACAGGGATGTCAGATACGCAGTATTTT,CASSLVGTGMSDTQYF
TRBJ2-4,.,TRBV14,.,TGTGCCAGCAGTTACGTCGGGGGTAACATTCAGTACTTC,CASSYVGGNIQYF
TRBJ1-1,.,TRBV6-5,.,TGTGCCAGCAGACGGACGGGGGGAACTGAAGCTTTCTTT,CASRRTGGTEAFF
TRBJ1-1,.,TRBV2,.,TGTGCCAGCAGTTCACAGCACCTGAACACTGAAGCTTTCTTT,CASSSQHLNTEAFF
TRBJ1-3,.,TRBV7-9,few,TGTGCCAGCAGCCCGAGGGGATTTCCCTCTGGAAACACCATATATTTT,CASSPRGFPSGNTIYF
TRBJ2-1,TRBD1,TRBV5-6,.,TGTGCCAGCAGCAAAACCGGACAGGGGTACTACAATGAGCAGTTCTTC,CASSKTGQGYYNEQFF
TRBJ1-2,TRBD1,TRBV4-2,.,TGTGCCAGCAGCCAAGGACAGGGTGGCTATGGCTACACCTTC,CASSQGQGGYGYTF
TRBJ2-6,TRBD1,TRBV19,few,TGTGCCAGTAGCAGGGGGACAGGCTCCGGGGCCAACGTCCTGACTTTC,CASSRGTGSGANVLTF
TRBJ2-5,TRBD1,TRBV9,.,TGTGCCAGCAGCGTAGGGACAGGGGGGCCGGAGACCCAGTACTTC,CASSVGTGGPETQYF
TRBJ2-3,TRBD2,TRBV7-6,.,TGTGCCAGCAGCATCAGCGGGAGGGCCAAGGATACGCAGTATTTT,CASSISGRAKDTQYF
TRBJ1-4,.,TRBV7-6,.,TGTGCCAGCAGCCGGGGTCCAATGGTGGCTAATGAAAAACTGTTTTTT,CASSRGPMVANEKLFF
TRBJ1-5,.,TRBV7-9,.,TGTGCCAGCAGCTATGAGGGTAGCAATCAGCCCCAGCATTTT,CASSYEGSNQPQHF
TRBJ2-3,TRBD1,TRBV4-3,.,TGCGCCAGCAGCCAAGTAGGCCAGGGGGCGACAGATACGCAGTATTTT,CASSQVGQGATDTQYF
TRBJ2-7,TRBD1,TRBV28,.,TGTGCCAGCAGCACAAACAGGGGGCGCAGTGTATACTACGAGCAGTACTTC,CASSTNRGRSVYYEQYF
TRBJ2-5,TRBD1,TRBV6-5,.,TGTGCCAGCAGTCTAGGGGGCCGCGAGACCCAGTACTTC,CASSLGGRETQYF
TRBJ1-2,.,TRBV15,few,TGTGCCACCAGCAGAGATATCGCGGGAGGAGGCGGCTACACCTTC,CATSRDIAGGGGYTF
TRBJ1-1,TRBD1,TRBV27,.,TGTGCCAGCAGTATGGACAGGGTGAACACTGAAGCTTTCTTT,CASSMDRVNTEAFF
TRBJ1-1,.,TRBV5-1,.,TGCGCCAGCAGCTTCTCCCCGGGGGACACTGAAGCTTTCTTT,CASSFSPGDTEAFF
TRBJ1-2,.,TRBV28,.,TGTGCCAGCAGTTTCGACAGACAGCGTGTCTATGGCTACACCTTC,CASSFDRQRVYGYTF
TRBJ1-6,.,TRBV11-2,.,TGTGCCAGCAGCTTAAACAGAGGAATTCACCCCCTCCACTTT,CASSLNRGIHPLHF
TRBJ1-1,.,TRBV5-1,.,TGCGCCAGCAGCTTGGACGGAAGGGGGAACACTGAAGCTTTCTTT,CASSLDGRGNTEAFF
TRBJ2-4,.,TRBV12-5,.,TGTGCTAGTGCCTTGAAATCAAAATGGAACATTCAGTACTTC,CASALKSKWNIQYF
TRBJ2-2,.,TRBV5-4,.,TGTGCCAGCAGCTTACCATGGGGTGCGAACGGGGAGCTGTTTTTT,CASSLPWGANGELFF
TRBJ2-2,.,TRBV5-1,.,TGCGCCAGCAGCTTGGCAGCCTTTAACACCGGGGAGCTGTTTTTT,CASSLAAFNTGELFF
TRBJ2-1,.,TRBV11-2,.,TGTGCCAGCAGCCTAATCGGGGGATCAACCCACAATGAGCAGTTCTTC,CASSLIGGSTHNEQFF
TRBJ1-1,.,TRBV18,.,TGTGCCAGCTCACCTCAGGGAGTTACGAACACTGAAGCTTTCTTT,CASSPQGVTNTEAFF
TRBJ2-7,.,TRBV5-1,.,TGCGCCAGCAGTTATCCGGGATCCTACGAGCAGTACTTC,CASSYPGSYEQYF
TRBJ1-5,TRBD1,TRBV19,.,TGTGCCAGTAAGGACAGGGAGAGCAATCAGCCCCAGCATTTT,CASKDRESNQPQHF
TRBJ1-4,.,TRBV4-1,.,TGCGCCAGCAGCCAGGGCTCGGCGGCAGTTGGAGAAAAACTGTTTTTT,CASSQGSAAVGEKLFF
TRBJ1-5,.,TRBV6-5,once,TGTGCCAGCAGTTACTCGGGAGGGGGGAGACAGCCCCAGCATTTT,CASSYSGGGRQPQHF
TRBJ2-2,.,TRBV27,many,TGTGCCGCCGTCGCCCCGGGGCCGCAAAACACCGGGGAGCTGTTTTTT,CAAVAPGPQNTGELFF
TRBJ2-5,.,TRBV5-4,.,TGTGCCAGCAGCTTGGCTCTAGGGGAGACCCAGTACTTC,CASSLALGETQYF
TRBJ2-7,TRBD1,TRBV11-3,.,TGTGCCAGCAGCTTAGTTCGCCGGACAGGGGTCTACGAGCAGTACTTC,CASSLVRRTGVYEQYF
TRBJ1-2,TRBD1,TRBV14,.,TGTGCCAGCAGCCAAGGGACGACAGGGGAACGCTATGGCTACACCTTC,CASSQGTTGERYGYTF
TRBJ2-2,TRBD1,TRBV5-4,.,TGTGCCAGCAGCTCCCTCGGACAGGGTTACACCGGGGAGCTGTTTTTT,CASSSLGQGYTGELFF
TRBJ2-7,TRBD2,TRBV5-4,.,TGTGCCAGCAGCTTAGGTTTCTGGGAGGGCGAGCAGTACTTC,CASSLGFWEGEQYF
TRBJ2-5,.,TRBV29-1,.,TGCAGCGCGATGGGCTCAGGGAGCCAGATTATGAAGACCCAGTACTTC,CSAMGSGSQIMKTQYF
TRBJ2-7,TRBD1,TRBV7-9,.,TGTGCCAGCAGCCCATTCCATACAGGGGGCGGGCAGTACTTC,CASSPFHTGGGQYF